The 4 T cell receptor beta chains below were found in one sample sequenced in a study of sequential checkpoint blockade in melanoma (dated by TCRdb to between 2018 and 2020). Taken with the paper, the label for treatment or condition translates to: randomized to nivolumab then ipilimumab (arm A) or the reverse (arm B). Library construction relied on the immunoSEQ multiplex PCR assay. TCRdb carries this immuneACCESS record with in-frame sequences only. Its versions omit some clonotypes, under half of them owing to an unresolved V gene in the studies checked, with the rest unexplained. This sample gives more than 15,000 clones in total; about 92% of them show up just once. Roughly a quarter of the sample goes to the ten largest clones. The sample in question was CD8+ T cells sorted from blood (inferred from file names), obtained from a patient given nivolumab and ipilimumab in sequence. The receptors were gathered from a human donor with melanoma.

The V call is TRBV30, the J call TRBJ2-7, with D maybe TRBD2 (6 bases). Trimming cost V 2 bases and J 5 bases, with 16 bases left between them. The CDR3 sequence is 14 residues long. Looked up from germline, CDR1 is GTSNPN and CDR2 is SVGIG (reference sequence). This CDR3 is CAWSLVLANHEQYF. The CDR3 DNA sequence: TGTGCCTGGAGTCTGGTACTAGCCAACCACGAGCAGTACTTC.

The chain couples TRBV5-1 to TRBJ2-7; 9 nucleotides agree with TRBD2. The CDR3 is 16 amino acids. The germline V gene has CDR1 SGHRS and CDR2 YFSETQ. V was clipped by 4 bases and J by 2 bases; unmatched bases: 10. The CDR3 nucleotides are TGCGCCAGCAGCATTGGGGCGGGGGGGTCCCCCTACGAGCAGTACGTC. This translates into CASSIGAGGSPYEQYV.

The gene calls are TRBV9 and TRBJ1-1, with D tentatively TRBD1 (5 bases). V was pared by 0 bases and J by 10 bases, with 13 bases between. The CDR3 sequence is 13 residues long. From germline, CDR1 is SGDLS and CDR2 YYNGEE. In DNA form, the CDR3 reads TGTGCCAGCAGCGTAGTTCCTGGCAGGGTAGCTTTCTTT. Translation: CASSVVPGRVAFF. Based on the CDR3 plus reference TRBV9 and TRBJ1-1, the full variable domain is DSGVTQTPKHLITATGQRVTLRCSPRSGDLSVYWYQQSLDQGLQFLIQYYNGEERAKGNILERFSAQQFPDLHSELNLSSLELGDSALYFCASSVVPGRVAFFGQGTRLTVV.

The chain carries TRBV27 and TRBJ1-1; TRBD1 is a possible D gene (5 bases). From germline, CDR1 is MNHEY and CDR2 SMNVEV (reference sequence). Trimming pared 2 bases from V and 5 bases from J, leaving 9 bases between. This CDR3 is 13 amino acids long. This CDR3 is CASSLISGTEAFF. CDR3 coding DNA: TGTGCCAGCAGTTTAATATCAGGGACTGAAGCTTTCTTT.